A selection of T cell receptor beta chains follows, all from one sample in a study of blood T cell repertoires in COVID-19. Some clones are missing from TCRdb's copy, which holds only in-frame ones; the method was immunoSEQ multiplex PCR. The sample shows a few hundred thousand clones, approximately 85% of them seen only once. Sequenced input: PBMCs or T cells enriched from blood (not recorded which). These receptors were collected from a man aged 25-45 years who had recovered from COVID-19. Each CDR3 is given without its conserved first and last residue.

v_call,cdr3_aa
TRBV11-3,ASSLDSTGYNEQF
TRBV7-2,ASSLSGETQY
TRBV14,ASSQALDTEAF
TRBV18,ASSPNTGAASNEKLF
TRBV5-1,ASSFDSTNQPQH
TRBV7-2,ASSPEASRGETQY
TRBV27,ASSLSRGSYEQY
TRBV7-2,ASSPRGFGNTIY
TRBV12-3/TRBV12-4,ASTLSQGVGYT
TRBV7-6,ASRGGSPEPSGNTIY
TRBV5-5,ASSLGGPQETQY
TRBV7-9,ASSRSPGELF
TRBV19,ASSTKGTSTPLH
TRBV19,ASSIQAGETQY
TRBV16,ASSRDDRVPRLVPLEQY
TRBV25-1,ASSPGGAIRGYT
TRBV4-1,ASSQVVRQGASGYT
TRBV7-8,ASSLAIGLTNYGYT
TRBV20-1,SASDAAEAF
TRBV21-1,ASTALGGGYNEQF
TRBV19,ASSIFSRRNYGYT
TRBV7-3,ASSLAGVLIGEQF
TRBV27,ASSGGDHNEQF
TRBV5-1,ASSTGGANTGELF
TRBV9,ASSVSPQGDEQF
TRBV2,ASRSREETQY
TRBV30,ACGEGYSPLH
TRBV16,ASSQGRIGGNANTGELF
TRBV5-1,ASSPNPRQGINYGYT
TRBV27,ASSLGRNTEAF
TRBV6-2/TRBV6-3,ASSYLKNTEAF
TRBV7-2,ASSQGQGTLYEQY
TRBV7-3,ASSLFGRGPYEQY